This T cell receptor (beta chain) emerged from a study of OX40 agonist ivuxolimab in advanced cancers. Study background: Participants averaged approximately 61 years of age (range roughly 23 to 79) and were around 80% male. Previous treatment with anti-PD-1, anti-PD-L1 or anti-CTLA-4 therapy was allowed; less than 45% had received some.

The assay was immunoSEQ multiplex PCR, and TCRdb's table has in-frame clones only and misses some. The sample includes about 49,000 clones, about four fifths seen only once; the top ten take about 5.8%. The sample was CD4+ or CD8+ T cells sorted from blood, taken in a trial of the OX40 agonist ivuxolimab. This sequence was found in an adult with an advanced solid tumor such as melanoma, head and neck, liver or kidney cancer.

The CDR3 DNA sequence: TGTGCCACTAGCGGGAGCTCCTACAATGAGCAGTTCTTC. It codes for CATSGSSYNEQFF. The V and J genes are TRBV2 and TRBJ2-1; 10 bases are a match to TRBD2. Germline CDR1 reads SNHLY; CDR2 reads FYNNEI. The CDR3 totals 13 residues. V trimming: 10 bases; J trimming: 0 bases; junction bases outside the gene matches: 0.